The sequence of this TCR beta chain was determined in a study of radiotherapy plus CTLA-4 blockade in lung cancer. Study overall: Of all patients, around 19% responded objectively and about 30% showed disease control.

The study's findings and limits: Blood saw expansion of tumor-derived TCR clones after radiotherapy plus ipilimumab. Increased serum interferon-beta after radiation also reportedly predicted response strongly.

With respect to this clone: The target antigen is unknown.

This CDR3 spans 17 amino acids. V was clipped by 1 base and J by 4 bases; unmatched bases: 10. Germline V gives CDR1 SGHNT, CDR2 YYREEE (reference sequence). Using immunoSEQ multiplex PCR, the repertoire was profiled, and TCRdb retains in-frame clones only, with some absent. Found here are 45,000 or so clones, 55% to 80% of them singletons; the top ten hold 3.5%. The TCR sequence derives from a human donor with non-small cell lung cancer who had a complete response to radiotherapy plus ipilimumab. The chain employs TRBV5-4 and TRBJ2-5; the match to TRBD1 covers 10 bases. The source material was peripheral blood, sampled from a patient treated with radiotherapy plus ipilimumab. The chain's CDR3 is CASSLKEGTGVGETQYF. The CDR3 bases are TGTGCCAGCAGCTTGAAGGAGGGGACAGGGGTAGGAGAGACCCAGTACTTC.